The 14 T cell receptor beta chains given below trace back to one sample, sequenced in a study of radiotherapy plus CTLA-4 blockade in lung cancer. The data were produced by immunoSEQ multiplex PCR, yet TCRdb's version contains in-frame clones alone and is incomplete. The repertoire has 85,000 to 90,000 clones, about 87% of them found once; the top ten carry 16%. The input for sequencing was peripheral blood, taken from a patient treated with radiotherapy plus ipilimumab. Receptors originate from a human donor with non-small cell lung cancer that progressed on radiotherapy plus ipilimumab.

This chain connects TRBV4-2 to TRBJ2-7, with TRBD2 matching over 9 bases. The germline gives CDR1 LGHNA, CDR2 YNFKEQ. CDR3 length: 16 amino acids. The V segment lost 0 bases and the J segment 5 bases; nucleotides outside the gene matches: 8. CDR3 sequence (DNA): TGTGCCAGCAGCCAAGATCATGGTAGCGGGAGTAACGAGCAGTACTTC. As protein: CASSQDHGSGSNEQYF.

The chain has TRBV4-2 and TRBJ2-2, with D unclear. V lost 0 bases to trimming and J lost 0 bases, with 8 bases between them. Germline V gene sequence: CDR1 LGHNA, CDR2 YNFKEQ. The CDR3 is 16 amino acids. Written as DNA, the CDR3 is TGTGCCAGCAGCCAAGATTCCCTAGCGAACACCGGGGAGCTGTTTTTT. It specifies CASSQDSLANTGELFF.

CDR3: CSVEEVAETQYF. As DNA, the CDR3 is TGCAGCGTTGAAGAGGTGGCCGAGACCCAGTACTTC. This chain joins TRBV29-1 and TRBJ2-5; the D is unclear. This CDR3 is 12 amino acids long. Trimming left V 0 bases short and J 5 bases short, with 7 bases between. Germline V lookup: CDR1 SQVTM, CDR2 ANQGSEA.

In this sample, this clone turned up once. V and J are TRBV7-6 and TRBJ2-2, with TRBD1 matching 10 bases. The junction had 5 bases not matched to a gene; V was cut back by 5 bases and J by 5 bases. The CDR3 totals 15 residues. Germline V CDR1 and CDR2: SGHVS, FNYEAQ. CDR3 sequence (DNA): TGTGCCAGCAGCCCGGGACAGGGGAGGACCGGGGAGCTGTTTTTT. It is translated as CASSPGQGRTGELFF.

The J gene is TRBJ1-1, the V gene TRBV7-9; unclear D gene. CDR1 and CDR2 (germline): SEHNR, FQNEAQ (reference sequence). The CDR3 sequence is 12 residues long. Trimming stripped 2 bases from V and 1 base from J, with 2 bases between. The DNA of the CDR3 is TGTGCCAGCAGCTTACAGAACACTGAAGCTTTCTTT. It specifies CASSLQNTEAFF.

This clone occurred a few times. The chain couples TRBV6-5 to TRBJ1-5, with 9 bases lining up with TRBD1. The V and J ends lost 6 bases and 9 bases, in that order; junction bases with no gene match: 3. The CDR3 covers 12 residues. Germline CDR1 is MNHEY and CDR2 is SVGAGI. The CDR3 DNA is TGTGCCAGCAGAGGGGGACAGGGGCCCCAGCATTTT. This translates into CASRGGQGPQHF.

The chain joins TRBV30 to TRBJ2-3, with D possibly matching TRBD1 (6 bases). The germline gives CDR1 GTSNPN, CDR2 SVGIG (reference sequence). Trimming stripped 2 bases from V and 4 bases from J, with 13 bases between. The CDR3 is 14 amino acids. CDR3 DNA: TGTGCCTGGAGTAAAACGACAGGACCAGATACGCAGTATTTT. Translation gives CAWSKTTGPDTQYF. The full variable domain, with the rest looked up from reference TRBV30 and TRBJ2-3, is SQTIHQWPATLVQPVGSPLSLECTVEGTSNPNLYWYRQAAGRGLQLLFYSVGIGQISSEVPQNLSASRPQDRQFILSSKKLLLSDSGFYLCAWSKTTGPDTQYFGPGTRLTVL.

The rearrangement joins TRBV4-2 to TRBJ2-5; a weak D match, TRBD2 (7 bases). The CDR3 runs 16 residues. V lost 10 bases to trimming and J lost 5 bases, with 26 bases between them. Germline CDR1 and CDR2: LGHNA and YNFKEQ. CDR3 loop: CATCSGLGGAEETQYF. The CDR3 DNA sequence: TGTGCCACCTGCTCTGGCTTGGGGGGGGCCGAGGAGACCCAGTACTTC.

The chain combines TRBV9 with TRBJ1-1, with no clear D. The CDR3 length is 13 residues. The V end was cut by 1 base, the J end by 2 bases, with 6 bases between. Germline CDR1 is SGDLS and CDR2 is YYNGEE. The CDR3 loop reads CASSVKTNTEAFF. CDR3 DNA sequence: TGTGCCAGCAGCGTAAAGACAAACACTGAAGCTTTCTTT. The full variable domain, with the rest looked up from reference TRBV9 and TRBJ1-1, is DSGVTQTPKHLITATGQRVTLRCSPRSGDLSVYWYQQSLDQGLQFLIQYYNGEERAKGNILERFSAQQFPDLHSELNLSSLELGDSALYFCASSVKTNTEAFFGQGTRLTVV.

J is TRBJ2-3 and V is TRBV5-6; D call uncertain. The germline V gene encodes CDR1 SGHDT and CDR2 YYEEEE. The CDR3 runs 14 residues. Trimming removed 0 bases at V and 4 bases at J, with 9 bases between. The CDR3 nucleotides are TGTGCCAGCAGCTTGGCACAGCCGCCAGATACGCAGTATTTT. It yields the protein CASSLAQPPDTQYF.

This clone was counted a single time. The chain recombines TRBV6-5 with TRBJ2-2; D remains ambiguous. CDR1 and CDR2 (germline): MNHEY, SVGAGI. Trimming cost V 6 bases and J 2 bases, with 4 bases left between them. The length of the CDR3 is 12 residues. CDR3 sequence reads: CASRINTGELFF. CDR3 DNA sequence: TGTGCCAGCAGGATCAACACCGGGGAGCTGTTTTTT.

V and J are TRBV6-4 and TRBJ2-3; a possible D gene is TRBD2 (5 bases). The V end lost 10 bases, the J end lost 9 bases, and 26 bases lay between the germline ends. Looked up from germline, CDR1 is MRHNA and CDR2 is SNTAGT. The CDR3 extends over 15 amino acids. The CDR3 here is CATSPEPSGRNTQYF. DNA of the CDR3: TGTGCCACCTCTCCAGAACCCAGCGGCAGAAACACGCAGTATTTT.

This rearrangement joins TRBV28 to TRBJ1-2; D may be TRBD1 (5 bases). From germline, CDR1 is MDHEN and CDR2 SYDVKM. V shed 2 bases and J shed 5 bases, with 12 bases lying between them. The CDR3 spans 14 residues. As DNA, the CDR3 is TGTGCCAGCAGTTTAGACTCGGGGCGGTATGGCTACACCTTC. This codes for CASSLDSGRYGYTF.

This clone was seen just once. The V gene is TRBV5-6, the J gene TRBJ1-1; D is ambiguous. Germline V gene data show CDR1 as SGHDT and CDR2 as YYEEEE. Trimming pared 3 bases from V and 1 base from J, leaving 10 bases between. The CDR3 is 14 amino acids. The CDR3, as DNA: TGTGCCAGCAGCTACAGAGCAGGGAACACTGAAGCTTTCTTT. It yields the protein CASSYRAGNTEAFF.